The T cell receptor beta chain described here comes from a study of CXCR3-negative and CXCR3-positive naive CD8 T cells. Details on this clonotype: Its antigen is not known.

Whole-study results and caveats: Relative to CXCR3-negative naive cells, CXCR3-positive naive cells had more hydrophobic TRB CDR3s.

All TRB cDNA libraries came from 5' RACE performed with UMI labels. TCRdb re-called the 5' RACE reads and shows each CDR3 protein once, DNA omitted. Its table lists some 120,000 distinct CDR3 sequences. CD45RO-CCR7+CD27+CD95- cells counted as naive CD8+ T cells. Sequencing was done on a sample of naive CXCR3+ CD8+ T cells from blood. Subset given: CD45RO-CCR7+CD27+CD95- naive CD8+ T cells expressing CXCR3 (TNR3+). The receptor comes from a human donor in good health. Some clones in this sample may be carry-over from other donors' samples.

CDR3: CASSPTGTGDLDQPQHF. The chain links TRBV27 to TRBJ1-5; TCRdb indicates TRBD1, and absent DNA this call remains unverified. The germline V gene encodes CDR1 MNHEY and CDR2 SMNVEV (reference sequence). The CDR3 contains 17 residues.